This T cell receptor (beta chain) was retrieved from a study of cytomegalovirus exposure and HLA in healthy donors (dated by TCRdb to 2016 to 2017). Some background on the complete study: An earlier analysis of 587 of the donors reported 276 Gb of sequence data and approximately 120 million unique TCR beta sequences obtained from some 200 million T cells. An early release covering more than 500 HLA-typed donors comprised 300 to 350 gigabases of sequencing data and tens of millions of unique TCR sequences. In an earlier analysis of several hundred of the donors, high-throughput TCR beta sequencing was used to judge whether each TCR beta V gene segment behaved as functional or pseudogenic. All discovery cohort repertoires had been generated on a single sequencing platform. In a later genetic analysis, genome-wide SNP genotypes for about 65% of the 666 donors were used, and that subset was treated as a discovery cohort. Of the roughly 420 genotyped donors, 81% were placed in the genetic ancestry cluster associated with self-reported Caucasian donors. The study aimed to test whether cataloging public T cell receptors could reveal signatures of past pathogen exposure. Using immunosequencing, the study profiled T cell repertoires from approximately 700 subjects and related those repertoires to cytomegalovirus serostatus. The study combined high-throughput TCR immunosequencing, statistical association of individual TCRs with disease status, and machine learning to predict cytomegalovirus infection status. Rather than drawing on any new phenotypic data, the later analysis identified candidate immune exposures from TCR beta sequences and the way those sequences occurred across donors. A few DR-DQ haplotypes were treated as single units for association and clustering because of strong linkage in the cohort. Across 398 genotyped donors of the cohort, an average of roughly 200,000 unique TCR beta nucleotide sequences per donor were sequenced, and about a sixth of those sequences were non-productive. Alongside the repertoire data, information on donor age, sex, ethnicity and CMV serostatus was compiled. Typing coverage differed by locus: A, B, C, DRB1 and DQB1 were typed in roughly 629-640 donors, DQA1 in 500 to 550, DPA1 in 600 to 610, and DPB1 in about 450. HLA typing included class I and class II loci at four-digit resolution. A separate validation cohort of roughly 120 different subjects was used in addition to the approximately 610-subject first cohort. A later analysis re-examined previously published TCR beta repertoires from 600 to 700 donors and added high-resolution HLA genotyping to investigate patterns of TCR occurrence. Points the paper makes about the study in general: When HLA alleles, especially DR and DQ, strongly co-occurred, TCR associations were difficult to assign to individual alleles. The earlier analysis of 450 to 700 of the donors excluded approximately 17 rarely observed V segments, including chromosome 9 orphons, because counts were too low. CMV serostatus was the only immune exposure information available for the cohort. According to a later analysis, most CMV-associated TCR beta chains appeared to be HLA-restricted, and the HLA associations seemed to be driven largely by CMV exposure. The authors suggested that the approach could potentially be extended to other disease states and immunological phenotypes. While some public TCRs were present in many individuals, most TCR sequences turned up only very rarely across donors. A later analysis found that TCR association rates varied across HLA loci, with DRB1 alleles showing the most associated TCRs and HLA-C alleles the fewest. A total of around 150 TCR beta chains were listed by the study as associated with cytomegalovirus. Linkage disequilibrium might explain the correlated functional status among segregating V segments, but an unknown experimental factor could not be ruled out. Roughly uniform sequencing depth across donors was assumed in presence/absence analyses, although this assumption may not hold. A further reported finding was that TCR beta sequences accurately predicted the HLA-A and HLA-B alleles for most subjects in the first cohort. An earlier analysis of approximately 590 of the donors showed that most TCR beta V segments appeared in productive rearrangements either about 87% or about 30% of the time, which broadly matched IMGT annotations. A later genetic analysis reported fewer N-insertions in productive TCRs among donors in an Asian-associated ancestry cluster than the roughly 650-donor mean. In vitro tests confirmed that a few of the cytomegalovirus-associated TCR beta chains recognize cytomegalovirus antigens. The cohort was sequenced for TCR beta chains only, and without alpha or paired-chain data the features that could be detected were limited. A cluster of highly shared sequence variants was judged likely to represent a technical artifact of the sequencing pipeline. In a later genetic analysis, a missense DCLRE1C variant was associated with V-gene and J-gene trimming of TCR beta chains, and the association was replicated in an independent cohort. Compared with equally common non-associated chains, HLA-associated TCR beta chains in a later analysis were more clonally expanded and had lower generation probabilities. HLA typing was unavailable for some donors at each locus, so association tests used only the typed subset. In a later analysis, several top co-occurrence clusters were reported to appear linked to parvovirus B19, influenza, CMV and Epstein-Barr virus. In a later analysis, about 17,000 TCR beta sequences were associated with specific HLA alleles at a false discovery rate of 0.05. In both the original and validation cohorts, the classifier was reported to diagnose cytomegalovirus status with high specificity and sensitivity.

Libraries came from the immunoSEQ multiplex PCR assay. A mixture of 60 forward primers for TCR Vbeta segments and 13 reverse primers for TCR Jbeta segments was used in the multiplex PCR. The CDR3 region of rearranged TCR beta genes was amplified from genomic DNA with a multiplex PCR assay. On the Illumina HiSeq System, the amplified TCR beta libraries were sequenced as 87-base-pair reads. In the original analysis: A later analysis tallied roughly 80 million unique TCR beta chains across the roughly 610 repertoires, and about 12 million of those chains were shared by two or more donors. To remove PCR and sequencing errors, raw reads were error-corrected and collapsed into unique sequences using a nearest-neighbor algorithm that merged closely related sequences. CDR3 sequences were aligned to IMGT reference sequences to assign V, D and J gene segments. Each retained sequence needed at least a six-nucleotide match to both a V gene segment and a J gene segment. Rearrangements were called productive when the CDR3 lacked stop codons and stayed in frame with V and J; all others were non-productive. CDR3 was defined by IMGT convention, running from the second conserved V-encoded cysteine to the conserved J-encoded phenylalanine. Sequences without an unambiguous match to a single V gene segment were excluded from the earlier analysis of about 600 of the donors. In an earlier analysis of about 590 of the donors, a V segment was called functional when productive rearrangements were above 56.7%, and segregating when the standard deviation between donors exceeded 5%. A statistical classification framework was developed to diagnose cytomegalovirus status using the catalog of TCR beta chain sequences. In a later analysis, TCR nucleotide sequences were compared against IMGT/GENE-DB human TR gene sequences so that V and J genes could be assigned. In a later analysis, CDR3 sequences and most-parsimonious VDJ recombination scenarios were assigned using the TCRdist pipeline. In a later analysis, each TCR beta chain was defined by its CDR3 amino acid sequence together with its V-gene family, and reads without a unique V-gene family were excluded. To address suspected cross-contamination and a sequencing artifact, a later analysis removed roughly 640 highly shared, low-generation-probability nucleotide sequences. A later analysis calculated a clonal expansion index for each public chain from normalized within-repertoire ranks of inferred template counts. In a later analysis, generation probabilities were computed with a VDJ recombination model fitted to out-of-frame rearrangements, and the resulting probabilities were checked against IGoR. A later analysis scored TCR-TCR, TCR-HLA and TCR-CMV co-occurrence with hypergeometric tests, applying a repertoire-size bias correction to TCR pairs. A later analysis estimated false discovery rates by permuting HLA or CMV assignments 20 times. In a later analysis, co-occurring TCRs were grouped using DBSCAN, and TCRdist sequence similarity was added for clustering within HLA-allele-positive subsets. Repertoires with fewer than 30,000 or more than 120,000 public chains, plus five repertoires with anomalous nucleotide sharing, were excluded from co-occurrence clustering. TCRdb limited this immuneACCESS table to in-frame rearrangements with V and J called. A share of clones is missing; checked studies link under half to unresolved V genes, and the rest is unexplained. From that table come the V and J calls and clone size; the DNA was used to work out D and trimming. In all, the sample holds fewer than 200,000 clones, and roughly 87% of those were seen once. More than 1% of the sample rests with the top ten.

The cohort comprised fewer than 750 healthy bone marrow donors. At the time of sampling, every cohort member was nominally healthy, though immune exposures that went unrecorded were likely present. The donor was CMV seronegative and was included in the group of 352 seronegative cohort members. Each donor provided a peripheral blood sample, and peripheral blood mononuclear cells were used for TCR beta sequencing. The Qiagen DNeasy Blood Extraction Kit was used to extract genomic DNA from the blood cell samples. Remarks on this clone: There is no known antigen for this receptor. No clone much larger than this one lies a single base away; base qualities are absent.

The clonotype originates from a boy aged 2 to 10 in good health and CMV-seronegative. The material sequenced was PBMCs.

The sequenced DNA is TGTGCCAGCAGTGAAGCCGGAGATACGCAGTATTTT. It specifies CASSEAGDTQYF. The chain links TRBV6-1 with TRBJ2-3; a confident D gene designation cannot be given. From cysteine to phenylalanine, the CDR3 is 12 amino acids long. The read is trimmed to its CDR3 DNA, 36 bases read in frame from base 1. Based on the germline V gene, the CDR1 and CDR2 sequences are MNHNS and SASEGT. At the junction V is shortened by 0 bases and J by 5 bases, with 3 bases in between.